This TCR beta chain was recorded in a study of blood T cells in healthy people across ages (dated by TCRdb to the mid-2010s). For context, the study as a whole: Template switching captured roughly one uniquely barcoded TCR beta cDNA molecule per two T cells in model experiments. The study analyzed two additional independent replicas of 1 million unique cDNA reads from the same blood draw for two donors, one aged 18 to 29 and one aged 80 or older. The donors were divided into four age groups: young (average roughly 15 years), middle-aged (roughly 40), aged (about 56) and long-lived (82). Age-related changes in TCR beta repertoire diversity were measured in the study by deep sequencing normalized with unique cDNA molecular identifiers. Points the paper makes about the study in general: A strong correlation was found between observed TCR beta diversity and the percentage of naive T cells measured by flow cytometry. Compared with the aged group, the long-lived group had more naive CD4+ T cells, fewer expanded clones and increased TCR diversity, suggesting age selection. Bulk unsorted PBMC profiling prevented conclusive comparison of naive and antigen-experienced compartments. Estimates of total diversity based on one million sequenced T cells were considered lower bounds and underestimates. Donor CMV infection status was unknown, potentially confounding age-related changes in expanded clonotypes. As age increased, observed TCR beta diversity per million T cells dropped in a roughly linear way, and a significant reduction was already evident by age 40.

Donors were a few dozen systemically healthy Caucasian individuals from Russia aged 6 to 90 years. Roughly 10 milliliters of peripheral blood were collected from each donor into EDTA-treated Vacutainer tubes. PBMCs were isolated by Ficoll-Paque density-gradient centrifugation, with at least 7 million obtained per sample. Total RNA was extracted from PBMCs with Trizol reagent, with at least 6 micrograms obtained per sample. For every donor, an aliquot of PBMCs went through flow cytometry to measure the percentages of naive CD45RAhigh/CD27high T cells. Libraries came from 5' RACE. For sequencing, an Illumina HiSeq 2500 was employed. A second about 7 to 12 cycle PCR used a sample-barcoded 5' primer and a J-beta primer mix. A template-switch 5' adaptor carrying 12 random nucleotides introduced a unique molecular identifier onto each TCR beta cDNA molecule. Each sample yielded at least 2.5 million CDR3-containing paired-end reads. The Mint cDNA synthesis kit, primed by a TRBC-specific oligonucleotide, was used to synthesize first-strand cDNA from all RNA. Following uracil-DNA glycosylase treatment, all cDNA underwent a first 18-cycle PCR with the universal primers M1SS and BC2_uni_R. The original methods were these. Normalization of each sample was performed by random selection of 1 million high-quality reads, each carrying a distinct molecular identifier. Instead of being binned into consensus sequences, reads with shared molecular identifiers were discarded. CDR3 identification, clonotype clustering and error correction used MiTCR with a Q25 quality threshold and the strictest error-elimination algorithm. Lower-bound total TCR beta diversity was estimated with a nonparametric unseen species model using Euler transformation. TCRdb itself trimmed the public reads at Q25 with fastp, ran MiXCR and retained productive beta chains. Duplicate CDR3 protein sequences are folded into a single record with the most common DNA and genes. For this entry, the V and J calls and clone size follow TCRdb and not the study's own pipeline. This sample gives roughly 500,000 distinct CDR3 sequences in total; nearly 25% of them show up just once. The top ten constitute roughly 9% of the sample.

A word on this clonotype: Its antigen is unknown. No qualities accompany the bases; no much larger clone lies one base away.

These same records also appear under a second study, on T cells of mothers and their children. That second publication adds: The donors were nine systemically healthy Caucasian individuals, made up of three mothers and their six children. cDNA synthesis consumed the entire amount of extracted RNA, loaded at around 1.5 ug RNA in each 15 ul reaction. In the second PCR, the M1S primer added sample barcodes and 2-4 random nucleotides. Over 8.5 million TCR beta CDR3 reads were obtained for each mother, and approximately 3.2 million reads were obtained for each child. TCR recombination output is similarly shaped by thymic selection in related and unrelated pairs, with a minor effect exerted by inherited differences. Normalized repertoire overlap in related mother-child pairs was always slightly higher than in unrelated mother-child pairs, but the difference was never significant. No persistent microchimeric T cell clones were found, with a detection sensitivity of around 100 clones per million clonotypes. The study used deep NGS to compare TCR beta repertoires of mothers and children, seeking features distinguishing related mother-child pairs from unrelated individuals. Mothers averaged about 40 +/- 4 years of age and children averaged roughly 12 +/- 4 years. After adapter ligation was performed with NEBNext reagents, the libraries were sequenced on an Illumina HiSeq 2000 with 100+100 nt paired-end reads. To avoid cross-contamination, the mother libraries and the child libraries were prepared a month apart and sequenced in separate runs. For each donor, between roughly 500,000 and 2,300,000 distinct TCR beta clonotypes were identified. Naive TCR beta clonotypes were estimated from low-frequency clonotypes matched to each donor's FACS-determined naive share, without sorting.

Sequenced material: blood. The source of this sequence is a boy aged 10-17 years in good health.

The DNA reads TGCAGTGCTAGAGATTTCGTCGGCAGCAGCTCCTACGAGCAGTACTTC. This gives the protein CSARDFVGSSSYEQYF. The rearranged segments are TRBV20-1 and TRBJ2-7; no D gene can be assigned with confidence. Reading from cysteine to phenylalanine, the CDR3 counts 16 amino acids. Only the CDR3 region is kept as DNA, spanning 48 bases read in frame from base 1. From the germline V gene (reference sequence), CDR1 is DFQATT and CDR2 is SNEGSKA. V is pared back by 0 bases and J by 0 bases, with 15 bases lying between the germline termini.